Each of the 26 T cell receptor beta chains below was sequenced from the same sample in a study of PD-1 blockade in classical Hodgkin lymphoma. Every patient was affected by relapse after autologous stem cell transplantation, while exposure to brentuximab vedotin was not uniform. The assay was immunoSEQ multiplex PCR, and TCRdb's table has in-frame clones only and misses some. The sample includes about 40,000 clones, around 78% of them seen just once. The sample consisted of peripheral blood mononuclear cells (PBMCs), taken at baseline. The receptors here all came from a human donor with classical Hodgkin lymphoma.

The chain joins TRBV7-9 to TRBJ2-1; possibly TRBD2 for D (6 bases). Germline V gene lookup returns CDR1 SEHNR and CDR2 FQNEAQ (reference sequence). Between the trimmed V and J ends, which lost 5 bases and 2 bases, there was a span of 16 bases. The CDR3 consists of 16 residues. The CDR3, as DNA: TGTGCCAGCAGCCCCTCTAGCGCCGAACCCTACAATGAGCAGTTCTTC. This encodes CASSPSSAEPYNEQFF.

The rearrangement links TRBV6-5 to TRBJ2-7, with D tentatively TRBD1 (5 bases). CDR3 size: 13 residues. V lost 6 bases and J lost 0, with 9 bases in between. Germline assignment: CDR1 MNHEY and CDR2 SVGAGI. This chain's CDR3 is CASSTTASYEQYF. CDR3 DNA sequence: TGTGCCAGCAGCACGACAGCCTCCTACGAGCAGTACTTC.

CDR3 DNA sequence: TGTGCCAGCAGGAGGACAGGGGTGCTCACAGATACGCAGTATTTT. This codes for CASRRTGVLTDTQYF. This chain uses TRBV5-6 with TRBJ2-3; 9 bases are a match to TRBD1. This CDR3 is built from 15 residues. The germline gives CDR1 SGHDT, CDR2 YYEEEE. J lost 2 bases, V lost 5 bases, and 6 bases had no gene match. The entire variable domain, with the rest obtained from reference TRBV5-6 and TRBJ2-3, is as follows: DAGVTQSPTHLIKTRGQQVTLRCSPKSGHDTVSWYQQALGQGPQFIFQYYEEEERQRGNFPDRFSGHQFPNYSSELNVNALLLGDSALYLCASRRTGVLTDTQYFGPGTRLTVL.

V is TRBV7-6 and J is TRBJ1-5; D perhaps matches TRBD1 (6 bases). The germline V gene encodes CDR1 SGHVS and CDR2 FNYEAQ. Between the trimmed V and J ends, which lost 0 bases and 7 bases, there was a span of 13 bases. This CDR3 contains 15 residues. CDR3 DNA sequence: TGTGCCAGCAGCTTAGCCGACAGGATTCGGCAGCCCCAGCATTTT. Translation gives CASSLADRIRQPQHF.

The chain recombines TRBV7-6 with TRBJ1-5, with TRBD1 matching 10 bases. The ends lost 5 bases at V and 5 bases at J; junction bases unmatched: 3. The CDR3 is 14 residues long. Germline assignment: CDR1 SGHVS and CDR2 FNYEAQ. The DNA for the CDR3 is TGTGCCAGCAGCCCGGGGACAGGGGATCAGCCCCAGCATTTT. Protein: CASSPGTGDQPQHF.

The J gene is TRBJ2-3, the V gene TRBV19, with 13 nucleotides matching TRBD2. The CDR3 runs to 15 residues. V trimming: 2 bases; J trimming: 7 bases; junction bases outside the gene matches: 3. The V gene's germline CDR1 is LNHDA and CDR2 SQIVND (reference sequence). CDR3 residues: CASSITSGGANTQYF. As DNA, the CDR3 is TGTGCCAGTAGTATAACTAGCGGGGGGGCGAATACGCAGTATTTT.

The chain links TRBV6-6 to TRBJ2-7; tentatively, D is TRBD2 (6 bases). CDR1 and CDR2 (germline): MNHNY, SVGAGI (reference sequence). V lost 2 bases and J 4 bases, leaving 6 bases between the germline ends. The CDR3 is 12 amino acids. CDR3 residues: CASSYAGYEQYF. CDR3 DNA: TGTGCCAGCAGTTACGCGGGGTACGAGCAGTACTTC.

The genes are TRBV5-8 and TRBJ2-7, with 7 positions matching TRBD1. The trim removed 4 bases at V and 5 bases at J, leaving 9 bases unmatched. Per germline, CDR1 SGHTS and CDR2 YDEGEE. The CDR3 covers 14 residues. The CDR3 reads CASSIYRGMDEQYF. The CDR3, as DNA: TGTGCCAGCAGCATCTACAGGGGTATGGACGAGCAGTACTTC. Together with reference TRBV5-8 and TRBJ2-7, the CDR3 gives the full variable domain: EAGVTQSPTHLIKTRGQQATLRCSPISGHTSVYWYQQALGLGLQFLLWYDEGEERNRGNFPPRFSGRQFPNYSSELNVNALELEDSALYLCASSIYRGMDEQYFGPGTRLTVT.

The chain employs TRBV5-1 and TRBJ1-6, with TRBD1 matching over 10 bases. The germline V gene has CDR1 SGHRS and CDR2 YFSETQ. Germline trimming cut 4 bases from V and 7 bases from J; bases unmatched to any gene: 5. CDR3 length: 15 amino acids. CDR3 DNA sequence: TGCGCCAGCAGCGCCGACAGGGGGCGGAATTCACCCCTCCACTTT. This codes for CASSADRGRNSPLHF.

The gene calls are TRBV5-5 and TRBJ1-2; possibly TRBD1 for D (6 bases). The CDR3 sequence is 14 residues long. Germline assignment: CDR1 SGHKS and CDR2 YYEKEE (reference sequence). V lost 4 bases and J 0 bases, leaving 10 bases between the germline ends. As DNA, the CDR3 is TGTGCCAGCAGCCCAGACAGGACTAACTATGGCTACACCTTC. Residues: CASSPDRTNYGYTF.

V is TRBV6-8 and J is TRBJ1-2, with D possibly being TRBD1 (6 bases). CDR1 and CDR2 from the germline V gene are MNHGY and SAAAGT. This CDR3 is built from 11 residues. Trimming stripped 5 bases from V and 6 bases from J, with 7 bases between. The CDR3 DNA is TGTGCCAGCAGTAAGGGGGATGGCTACACCTTC. It specifies CASSKGDGYTF.

The chain recombines TRBV4-3 with TRBJ1-2; 7 nucleotides agree with TRBD1. This CDR3 has 15 residues. CDR1 and CDR2 (germline): LGHNA, YSLEER. With 0 bases clipped from V and 4 bases from J, the junction kept 5 bases outside the gene matches. CDR3 in amino acids: CASSQDRDSFYGYTF. The CDR3 bases are TGCGCCAGCAGCCAAGATAGGGACAGTTTCTATGGCTACACCTTC.

The chain joins TRBV5-1 to TRBJ2-1, with D perhaps TRBD2 (5 bases). The CDR3 covers 13 residues. The V end lost 0 bases, the J end lost 9 bases, and 10 bases lay between the germline ends. CDR1 is SGHRS and CDR2 is YFSETQ in the germline V gene. The CDR3 DNA is TGCGCCAGCAGCTTGGCTGGGAGTAGTGAGCAGTTCTTC. The encoded protein is CASSLAGSSEQFF.

The chain has TRBV10-3 and TRBJ1-1; 10 bases fit TRBD1. V gave up 3 bases and J gave up 5 bases; unmatched junction bases: 6. The CDR3 has 15 residues. Germline lookup yields CDR1 ENHRY and CDR2 SYGVKD. In nucleotides, the CDR3 is TGTGCCATCAGTGAATCCGGGACAGGGGTGACTGAAGCTTTCTTT. This translates into CAISESGTGVTEAFF.

This chain links TRBV4-1 with TRBJ2-5, with D unclear. From germline, CDR1 is MGHRA and CDR2 YSYEKL. This CDR3 spans 15 amino acids. Trimming pared 0 bases from V and 4 bases from J, leaving 12 bases between. The CDR3 sequence is CASSQDSDRRETQYF. The CDR3 DNA reads TGCGCCAGCAGCCAAGATTCGGACCGACGAGAGACCCAGTACTTC.

This clone was detected only a few times. The rearrangement joins TRBV5-1 to TRBJ1-4; 10 bases line up with TRBD1. J was trimmed by 3 bases and V by 1 base; bases with no gene match: 3. The germline V gene has CDR1 SGHRS and CDR2 YFSETQ. The CDR3 covers 16 residues. The CDR3 sequence is CASSLFGQGANEKLFF. CDR3 DNA sequence: TGCGCCAGCAGCTTGTTCGGACAGGGGGCTAATGAAAAACTGTTTTTT. Full variable domain (remainder filled in from reference TRBV5-1 and TRBJ1-4): KAGVTQTPRYLIKTRGQQVTLSCSPISGHRSVSWYQQTPGQGLQFLFEYFSETQRNKGNFPGRFSGRQFSNSRSEMNVSTLELGDSALYLCASSLFGQGANEKLFFGSGTQLSVL.

In its sample, this clone was seen once. The chain recombines TRBV5-1 with TRBJ2-7; 7 positions agree with TRBD1. The V segment lost 0 bases and the J segment 0 bases; nucleotides outside the gene matches: 15. This CDR3 is built from 19 residues. Germline V gene sequence: CDR1 SGHRS, CDR2 YFSETQ. Here the CDR3 reads CASSLAPGQPRASSYEQYF. The CDR3 DNA sequence: TGCGCCAGCAGCTTGGCTCCGGGACAGCCCCGTGCCAGCTCCTACGAGCAGTACTTC. Combining the CDR3 with reference TRBV5-1 and TRBJ2-7 gives the whole variable domain KAGVTQTPRYLIKTRGQQVTLSCSPISGHRSVSWYQQTPGQGLQFLFEYFSETQRNKGNFPGRFSGRQFSNSRSEMNVSTLELGDSALYLCASSLAPGQPRASSYEQYFGPGTRLTVT.

J is TRBJ2-7 and V is TRBV19, with 8 bases identical to TRBD1. This CDR3 region has 13 residues. Germline values: CDR1 LNHDA, CDR2 SQIVND (reference sequence). V lost 6 bases and J lost 1; bases outside the gene matches: 2. For the CDR3, the DNA is TGTGCCAGTAGGGACAGGGATTCCTACGAGCAGTACTTC. It translates to CASRDRDSYEQYF.

The DNA of the CDR3 is TGTGCCAGTTCTCACAGGGAAAGCTCTGTAGAGACCCAGTACTTC. This encodes CASSHRESSVETQYF. The gene calls are TRBV19 and TRBJ2-5, with a weak D call TRBD1 (6 bases). Trimming stripped 8 bases from V and 4 bases from J, with 20 bases between. Germline V gene lookup returns CDR1 LNHDA and CDR2 SQIVND (reference sequence). The CDR3 is 15 residues long. Using reference TRBV19 and TRBJ2-5 for the parts outside the CDR3, the full variable domain is DGGITQSPKYLFRKEGQNVTLSCEQNLNHDAMYWYRQDPGQGLRLIYYSQIVNDFQKGDIAEGYSVSREKKESFPLTVTSAQKNPTAFYLCASSHRESSVETQYFGPGTRLLVL.

This chain joins TRBV7-9 and TRBJ2-3, with TRBD2 matching over 11 bases. CDR1 SEHNR and CDR2 FQNEAQ come from the germline V gene (reference sequence). V dropped 4 bases and J dropped 6; count of bases not matched to a gene: 3. The CDR3 covers 14 residues. DNA for the CDR3: TGTGCCAGCAGCTGGGCTAGCGGGGGGGATACGCAGTATTTT. This gives the protein CASSWASGGDTQYF. Full variable domain (remainder filled in from reference TRBV7-9 and TRBJ2-3): DTGVSQNPRHKITKRGQNVTFRCDPISEHNRLYWYRQTLGQGPEFLTYFQNEAQLEKSRLLSDRFSAERPKGSFSTLEIQRTEQGDSAMYLCASSWASGGDTQYFGPGTRLTVL.

This clone was counted once. The gene calls are TRBV6-5 and TRBJ1-5; possible D gene TRBD1, 6 bases. This CDR3 spans 15 amino acids. The V end was cut by 4 bases, the J end by 3 bases, with 13 bases between. CDR1 is MNHEY, CDR2 SVGAGI, per germline. The CDR3 coding sequence is TGTGCCAGCAGTTCAGGGCAGGGGTCCAATCAGCCCCAGCATTTT. Translating it yields CASSSGQGSNQPQHF.

The rearrangement joins TRBV19 to TRBJ2-3; a possible D gene is TRBD2 (5 bases). The germline V gene encodes CDR1 LNHDA and CDR2 SQIVND (reference sequence). V lost 3 bases and J 4 bases, leaving 11 bases between the germline ends. The CDR3 sequence is 14 residues long. The CDR3 spells CASSIPSSSDTQYF. In DNA, the CDR3 is TGTGCCAGTAGTATTCCGTCTAGCTCAGATACGCAGTATTTT.

The chain has TRBV4-3 and TRBJ2-7; 9 positions agree with TRBD1. The CDR3 is 16 amino acids. Germline CDR1 is LGHNA and CDR2 is YSLEER. V gave up 1 base and J gave up 4 bases; unmatched junction bases: 8. The CDR3 DNA sequence: TGCGCCAGCAGCCAAGGGTCCGGGACAGGGCATTACGAGCAGTACTTC. It is translated as CASSQGSGTGHYEQYF.

The rearrangement joins TRBV7-7 to TRBJ2-2; TRBD2 agrees at 12 bases. V was clipped by 5 bases and J by 6 bases; unmatched bases: 4. In germline, CDR1 is SSHAT, CDR2 FNYEAQ (reference sequence). The CDR3 has 15 residues. CDR3 nucleotides: TGTGCCAGCAGCGCCGGGACTAGCGGGTCCGGGGAGCTGTTTTTT. This sequence encodes CASSAGTSGSGELFF.

The V and J genes are TRBV6-5 and TRBJ1-1; TRBD1 matches 8 bases. The CDR3 extends over 14 amino acids. V was clipped by 5 bases and J by 5 bases; unmatched bases: 7. Germline loops: CDR1 MNHEY, CDR2 SVGAGI. In nucleotides, the CDR3 is TGTGCCAGCAGTCCAGGGGGCGCGGGGACTGAAGCTTTCTTT. Protein: CASSPGGAGTEAFF.

The chain recombines TRBV6-5 with TRBJ2-2; 7 nucleotides line up with TRBD2. CDR1 and CDR2 from the germline V gene are MNHEY and SVGAGI. CDR3 length: 14 residues. Trimming cost V 6 bases and J 4 bases; bases outside gene matches: 5. CDR3 nucleotides: TGTGCCAGCAGCGGGGGAGGGGCCACCGGGGAGCTGTTTTTT. Its protein product is CASSGGGATGELFF.